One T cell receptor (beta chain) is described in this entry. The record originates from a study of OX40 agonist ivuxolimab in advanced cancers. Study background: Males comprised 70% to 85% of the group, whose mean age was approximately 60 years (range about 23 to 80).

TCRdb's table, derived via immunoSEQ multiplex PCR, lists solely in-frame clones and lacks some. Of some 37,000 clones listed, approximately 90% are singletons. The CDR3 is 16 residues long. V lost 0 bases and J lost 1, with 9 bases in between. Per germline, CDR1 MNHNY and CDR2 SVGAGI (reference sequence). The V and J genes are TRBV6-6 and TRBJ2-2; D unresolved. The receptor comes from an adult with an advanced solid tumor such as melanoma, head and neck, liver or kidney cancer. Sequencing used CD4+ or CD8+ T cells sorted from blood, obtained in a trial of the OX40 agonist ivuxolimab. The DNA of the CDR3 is TGTGCCAGCAGTTACTCGACCCGGAGGAACACCGGGGAGCTGTTTTTT. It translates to CASSYSTRRNTGELFF.